This T cell receptor beta chain was captured by sequencing in a study of T cells in Graves' hyperthyroidism and ophthalmopathy. Study-level results: Before onset, ophthalmopathy was predicted by the model a median roughly 6.8 months earlier.

RNA transcripts served as the template for amplifying TCR beta CDR3 regions. A set of HTBI primers served as the primers for a first-round RT-PCR of the TCR CDR3. TCRdb reprocessed the multiplex PCR reads with MiXCR, giving one entry per CDR3 protein. The table shows hundreds of thousands of distinct CDR3 sequences, with 20% occurring only once. This clonotype has ten or more counts. Its antigen is unidentified. Clinical symptoms, serum thyroxine and TRAb, thyroid ultrasound and orbital computed tomography together formed the diagnostic basis. The PBMCs studied were ones that came from about 9.9 ml fresh peripheral blood. CDR3 size: 14 residues. With V trimmed by 6 bases and J by 4 bases, 7 bases remained unmatched.

The TCR comes from a man aged 40-49 years with Graves' ophthalmopathy. The source material was blood. The chain joins TRBV12-3 or TRBV12-4 to TRBJ1-1; 8 nucleotides match TRBD1. CDR3 in DNA: TGTGCCAGCAGGCTACAGGGGGATGGCACTGAAGCTTTCTTT. This sequence encodes CASRLQGDGTEAFF.